Sequencing of this T cell receptor beta chain was carried out in a study of T cell repertoires in cytomegalovirus infection. Each CDR3 protein gets one entry after TCRdb re-called the reads with MiXCR. This table holds tens of thousands of distinct CDR3 sequences, more than 20% found once. V dropped 0 bases and J dropped 4 bases, with 13 bases sitting between them. The germline V gene has CDR1 SGHVS and CDR2 FQNEAQ. The CDR3 has 16 amino acids. This clonotype was recorded many times. The antigen remains unidentified. This specimen was CD8+ T cells from cultured PBMCs, taken from culture after CMV antigen stimulation. This chain connects TRBV7-8 to TRBJ1-5; TRBD1 might be the D (5 bases). This receptor was taken from a human donor in good health (CMV status not recorded). Some clones in this sample may be carry-over from other donors' samples. The CDR3 DNA follows: TGTGCCAGCAGCTTAGCAGGCAGGGCCGGGAATCAGCCCCAGCATTTT. Amino acids: CASSLAGRAGNQPQHF.